The clone carrying this TCR beta chain occurred a few times. CDR1 and CDR2 (germline): SEHNR, FQNEAQ (reference sequence). This CDR3 has 15 amino acids. V was cut by 4 bases and J by 0 bases, with 12 bases left in between. This sample stems from a study of neurological immune-mediated disorders. Each CDR3 protein gets one entry after TCRdb re-called the 5' RACE reads with MiXCR. This sample has 55,000 to 70,000 distinct CDR3 sequences; roughly 3% occur once, and the top ten carry roughly 5.2%. The clonotype comes from a woman aged 50 to 60 with multiple sclerosis. The source material was PBMCs. The V gene is TRBV7-9, the J gene TRBJ1-1; maybe TRBD1 (6 bases). The CDR3 spells CASSSGRDMNTEAFF. Written as DNA, the CDR3 is TGTGCCAGCAGCTCAGGGCGGGACATGAACACTGAAGCTTTCTTT.